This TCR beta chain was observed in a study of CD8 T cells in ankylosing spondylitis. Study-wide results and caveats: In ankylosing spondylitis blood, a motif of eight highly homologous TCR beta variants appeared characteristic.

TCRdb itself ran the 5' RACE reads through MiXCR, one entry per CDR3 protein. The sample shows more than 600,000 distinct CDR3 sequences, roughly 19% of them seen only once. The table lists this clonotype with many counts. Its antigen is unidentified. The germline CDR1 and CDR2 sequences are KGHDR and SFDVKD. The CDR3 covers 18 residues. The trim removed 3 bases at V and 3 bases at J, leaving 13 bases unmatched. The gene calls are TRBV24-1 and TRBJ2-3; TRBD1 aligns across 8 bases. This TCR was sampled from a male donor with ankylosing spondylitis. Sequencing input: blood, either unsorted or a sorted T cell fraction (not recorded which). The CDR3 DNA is TGTGCCACCAGTGATCCCCGGACAGGGAAAGGACGGACAGATACGCAGTATTTT. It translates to CATSDPRTGKGRTDTQYF.